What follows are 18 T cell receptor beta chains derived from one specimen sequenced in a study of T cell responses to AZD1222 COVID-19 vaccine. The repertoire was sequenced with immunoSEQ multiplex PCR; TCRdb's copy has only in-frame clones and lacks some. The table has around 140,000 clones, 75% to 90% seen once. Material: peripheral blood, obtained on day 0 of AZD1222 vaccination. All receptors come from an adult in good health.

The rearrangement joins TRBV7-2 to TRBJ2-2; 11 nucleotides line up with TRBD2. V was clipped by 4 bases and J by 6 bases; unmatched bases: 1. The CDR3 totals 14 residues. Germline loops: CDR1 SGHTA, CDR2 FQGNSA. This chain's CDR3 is CASSSSGGPGELFF. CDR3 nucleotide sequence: TGTGCCAGCAGCTCTAGCGGGGGGCCCGGGGAGCTGTTTTTT.

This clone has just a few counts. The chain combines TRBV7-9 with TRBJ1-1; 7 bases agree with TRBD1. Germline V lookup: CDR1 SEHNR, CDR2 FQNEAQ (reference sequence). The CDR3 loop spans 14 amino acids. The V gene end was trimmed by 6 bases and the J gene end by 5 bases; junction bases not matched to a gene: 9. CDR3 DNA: TGTGCCAGCAGAACAGGGGTTGATGGTACTGAAGCTTTCTTT. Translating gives CASRTGVDGTEAFF.

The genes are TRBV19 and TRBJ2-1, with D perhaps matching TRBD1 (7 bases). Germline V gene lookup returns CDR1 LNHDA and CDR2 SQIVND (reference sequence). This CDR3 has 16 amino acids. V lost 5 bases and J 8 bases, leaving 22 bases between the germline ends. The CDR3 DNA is TGTGCCAGTAGTCACTCCCGGACAGGACTATTCGATGAGCAGTTCTTC. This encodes CASSHSRTGLFDEQFF.

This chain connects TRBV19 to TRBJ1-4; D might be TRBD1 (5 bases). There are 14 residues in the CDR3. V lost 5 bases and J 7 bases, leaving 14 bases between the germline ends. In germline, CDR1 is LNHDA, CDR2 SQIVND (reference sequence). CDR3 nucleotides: TGTGCCAGTAGTCCAGGGCGCGGTTCTGAAAAACTGTTTTTT. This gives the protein CASSPGRGSEKLFF.

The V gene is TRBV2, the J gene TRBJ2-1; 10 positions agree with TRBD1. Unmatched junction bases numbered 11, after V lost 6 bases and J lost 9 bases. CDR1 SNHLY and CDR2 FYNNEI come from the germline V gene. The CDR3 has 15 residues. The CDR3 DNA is TGTGCCAGCAGCGCCCGGGACAGGGGTAGGGGTGAGCAGTTCTTC. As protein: CASSARDRGRGEQFF.

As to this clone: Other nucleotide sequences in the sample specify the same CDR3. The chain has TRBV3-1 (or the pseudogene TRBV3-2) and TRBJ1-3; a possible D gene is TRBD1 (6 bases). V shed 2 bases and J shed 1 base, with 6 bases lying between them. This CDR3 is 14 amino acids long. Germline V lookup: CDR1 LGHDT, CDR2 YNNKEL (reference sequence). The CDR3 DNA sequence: TGTGCCAGCAGCCAACAGGGGTCTGGAAACACCATATATTTT. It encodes CASSQQGSGNTIYF.

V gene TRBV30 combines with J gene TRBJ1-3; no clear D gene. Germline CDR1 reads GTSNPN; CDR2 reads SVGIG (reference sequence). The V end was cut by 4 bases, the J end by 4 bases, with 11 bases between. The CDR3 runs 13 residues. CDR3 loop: CAWMVAPGNTIYF. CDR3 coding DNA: TGTGCCTGGATGGTCGCTCCGGGAAACACCATATATTTT.

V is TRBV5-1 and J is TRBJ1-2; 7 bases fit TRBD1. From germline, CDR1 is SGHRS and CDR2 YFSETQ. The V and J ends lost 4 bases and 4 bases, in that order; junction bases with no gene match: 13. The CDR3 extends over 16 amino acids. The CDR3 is CASSPEPGQRTYGYTF. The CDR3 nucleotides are TGCGCCAGCAGCCCCGAGCCGGGACAGAGAACCTATGGCTACACCTTC.

The CDR3: CATSREAGQLAEKLFF. In nucleotides, the CDR3 is TGTGCCACCAGCAGAGAGGCGGGACAGTTAGCTGAAAAACTGTTTTTT. The J gene is TRBJ1-4, the V gene TRBV15; 7 bases map to TRBD1. This CDR3 has 16 amino acids. The V segment lost 0 bases and the J segment 7 bases; nucleotides outside the gene matches: 8. Germline V gives CDR1 LNHNV, CDR2 YYDKDF (reference sequence).

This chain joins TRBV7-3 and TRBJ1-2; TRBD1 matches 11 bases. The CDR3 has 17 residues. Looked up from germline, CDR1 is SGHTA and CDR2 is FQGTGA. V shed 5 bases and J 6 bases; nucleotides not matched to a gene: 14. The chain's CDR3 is CASSDGTGGVWNDGYTF. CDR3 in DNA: TGTGCCAGCAGCGACGGGACAGGGGGTGTATGGAACGATGGCTACACCTTC.

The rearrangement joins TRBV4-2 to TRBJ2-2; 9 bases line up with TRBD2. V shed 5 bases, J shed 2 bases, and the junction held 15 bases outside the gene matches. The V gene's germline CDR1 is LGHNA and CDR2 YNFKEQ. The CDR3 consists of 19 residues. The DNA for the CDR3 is TGTGCCAGCAGCTCACGGGGGAATAGCGGGGGCCTTAACACCGGGGAGCTGTTTTTT. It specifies CASSSRGNSGGLNTGELFF.

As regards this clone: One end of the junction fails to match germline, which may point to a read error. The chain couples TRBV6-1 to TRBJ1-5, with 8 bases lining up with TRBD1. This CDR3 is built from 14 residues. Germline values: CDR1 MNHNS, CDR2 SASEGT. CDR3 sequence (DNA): TGTGCCAGCACTGAAACAGGGGGGGGACAGCCCCAGCATTTT. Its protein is CASTETGGGQPQHF.

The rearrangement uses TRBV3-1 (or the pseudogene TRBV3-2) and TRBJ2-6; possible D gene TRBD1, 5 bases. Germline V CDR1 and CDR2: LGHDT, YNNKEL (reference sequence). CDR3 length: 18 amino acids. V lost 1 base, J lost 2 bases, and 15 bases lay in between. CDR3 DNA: TGTGCCAGCAGCCAAGCCCCAGGGCTTCTTGCTGGGGCCAACGTCCTGACTTTC. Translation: CASSQAPGLLAGANVLTF.

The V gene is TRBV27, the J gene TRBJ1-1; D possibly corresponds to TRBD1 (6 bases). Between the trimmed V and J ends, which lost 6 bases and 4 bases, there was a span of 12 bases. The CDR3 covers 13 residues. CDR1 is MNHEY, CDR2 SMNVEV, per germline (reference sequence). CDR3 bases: TGTGCCAGCAGCTCGAGCAGGGGCACTGAAGCTTTCTTT. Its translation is CASSSSRGTEAFF.

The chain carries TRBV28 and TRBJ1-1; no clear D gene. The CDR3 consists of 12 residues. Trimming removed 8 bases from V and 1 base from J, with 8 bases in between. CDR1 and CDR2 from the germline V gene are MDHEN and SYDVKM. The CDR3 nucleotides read TGTGCCAGCTTTTCCGCGAACACTGAAGCTTTCTTT. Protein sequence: CASFSANTEAFF.

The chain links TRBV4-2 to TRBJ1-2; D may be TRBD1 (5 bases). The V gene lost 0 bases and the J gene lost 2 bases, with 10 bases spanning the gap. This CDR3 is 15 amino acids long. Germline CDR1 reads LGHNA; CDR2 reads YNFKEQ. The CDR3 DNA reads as TGTGCCAGCAGCCAAGATAGGGGCGGGAACTATGGCTACACCTTC. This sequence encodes CASSQDRGGNYGYTF.

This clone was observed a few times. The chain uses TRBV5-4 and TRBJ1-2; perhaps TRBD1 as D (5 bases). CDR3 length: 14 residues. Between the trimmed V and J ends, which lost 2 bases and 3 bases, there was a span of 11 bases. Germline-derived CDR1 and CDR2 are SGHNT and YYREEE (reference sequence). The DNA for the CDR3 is TGTGCCAGCAGCTTTGGGCAGGGCGACTATGGCTACACCTTC. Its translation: CASSFGQGDYGYTF.

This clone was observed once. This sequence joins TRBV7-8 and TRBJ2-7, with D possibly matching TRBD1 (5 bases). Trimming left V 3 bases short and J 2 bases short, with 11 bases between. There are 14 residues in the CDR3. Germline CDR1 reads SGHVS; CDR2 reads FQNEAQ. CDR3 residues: CASSFQGGAYEQYF. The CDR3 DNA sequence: TGTGCCAGCAGCTTTCAGGGCGGAGCCTACGAGCAGTACTTC.